These T cell receptor beta chains were read from a single sample in a study of OX40 agonist ivuxolimab in advanced cancers. The assay was immunoSEQ multiplex PCR, and TCRdb's table has in-frame clones only and misses some. The sample contains some 40,000 clones, 60% to 80% of which appear only once. The specimen was CD4+ or CD8+ T cells sorted from blood, collected in a trial of the OX40 agonist ivuxolimab. These receptors were collected from an adult with an advanced solid tumor such as melanoma, head and neck, liver or kidney cancer. Both conserved end residues are part of each CDR3. A D gene is named only where the DNA matches it firmly. Clone size is not always given. Where it is, it says once, few, many or a class for expanded clones.

j_call clone_size v_call d_call cdr3_aa cdr3_nt
TRBJ2-1 NA TRBV6-5 TRBD2 CASKAGGDNEQFF TGTGCCAGCAAGGCGGGGGGGGACAATGAGCAGTTCTTC
TRBJ1-3 NA TRBV4-3 NA CASSQEQHSGNTIYF TGCGCCAGCAGCCAAGAACAGCACTCTGGAAACACCATATATTTT
TRBJ2-5 once TRBV27 NA CASSLRASAQYF TGTGCCAGCAGTTTAAGGGCTTCAGCCCAGTACTTC
TRBJ2-1 few TRBV7-2 NA CASSLQGGWGNEQFF TGTGCCAGCAGCTTACAGGGAGGTTGGGGCAATGAGCAGTTCTTC
TRBJ2-1 NA TRBV4-3 TRBD2 CASSQGVSIGGSSYNEQFF TGCGCCAGCAGCCAAGGAGTCAGCATTGGCGGGAGCTCCTACAATGAGCAGTTCTTC
TRBJ1-4 NA TRBV9 NA CASSQGLGRNEKLFF TGTGCCAGCAGCCAGGGATTGGGGCGAAATGAAAAACTGTTTTTT
TRBJ1-1 NA TRBV10-3 TRBD1 CAIRDGQGPEAFF TGTGCCATCAGAGACGGACAGGGCCCTGAAGCTTTCTTT
TRBJ1-1 NA TRBV29-1 TRBD1 CSVATGGTEAFF TGCAGCGTCGCGACAGGGGGGACTGAAGCTTTCTTT
TRBJ2-2 NA TRBV10-2 NA CASSESVSLTGELFF TGCGCCAGCAGTGAGTCTGTCAGCCTCACCGGGGAGCTGTTTTTT
TRBJ1-5 once TRBV28 TRBD1 CASSLGQWEYQPQHF TGTGCCAGCAGCCTGGGACAGTGGGAATATCAGCCCCAGCATTTT
TRBJ2-1 NA TRBV10-3 NA CAISESTPGRYNEQFF TGTGCCATCAGTGAGTCGACTCCTGGCAGATACAATGAGCAGTTCTTC
TRBJ2-1 NA TRBV19 TRBD2 CASSTWGTNLNEQFF TGTGCCAGTAGTACCTGGGGGACTAACCTCAATGAGCAGTTCTTC
TRBJ2-2 few TRBV4-1 NA CASSQDQTGELFF TGCGCCAGCAGCCAAGATCAAACCGGGGAGCTGTTTTTT
TRBJ1-2 once TRBV27 TRBD1 CASSPAAGDRINYGYTF TGTGCCAGCAGTCCAGCGGCGGGGGACAGAATTAACTATGGCTACACCTTC
TRBJ2-2 once TRBV14 TRBD2 CASSQPGGARTGELFF TGTGCCAGCAGCCAACCGGGAGGAGCGAGGACCGGGGAGCTGTTTTTT
TRBJ2-1 NA TRBV7-9 TRBD2 CASSLVNGLAGGGNEQFF TGTGCCAGCAGCTTAGTTAATGGGCTAGCGGGAGGAGGGAATGAGCAGTTCTTC
TRBJ2-7 NA TRBV25-1 NA CAIQQGYEQYF TGTGCCATCCAACAGGGTTACGAGCAGTACTTC
TRBJ2-2 NA TRBV5-4 NA CASRGTTGELFF TGTGCCAGCAGGGGAACGACCGGGGAGCTGTTTTTT
TRBJ2-7 NA TRBV4-1 NA CASSQVLASEQYF TGCGCCAGCAGCCAAGTGTTAGCAAGCGAGCAGTACTTC
TRBJ2-5 NA TRBV11-2 NA CASSFMRGRGPQETQYF TGTGCCAGCAGCTTTATGAGGGGCAGGGGTCCGCAAGAGACCCAGTACTTC
TRBJ2-2 NA TRBV19 TRBD2 CASRGLADTGELFF TGTGCCAGTAGGGGGCTAGCGGACACCGGGGAGCTGTTTTTT
TRBJ2-1 few TRBV7-2 NA CASSLGEGSYNEQFF TGTGCCAGCAGCTTAGGAGAAGGGTCCTACAATGAGCAGTTCTTC
TRBJ2-1 once TRBV10-3 NA CAISEGVSLSYNEQFF TGTGCCATCAGTGAGGGGGTGAGCCTCTCCTACAATGAGCAGTTCTTC
TRBJ2-7 NA TRBV5-1 NA CASSLGGVYEQYF TGCGCCAGCAGCTTGGGCGGGGTTTACGAGCAGTACTTC
TRBJ1-5 NA TRBV15 NA CATSRGSLIYQSQHF TGTGCCACCAGCAGAGGTAGTCTAATCTATCAGTCCCAGCATTTT
TRBJ1-1 NA TRBV5-6 NA CASSFKAGGGGGTEAFF TGTGCCAGCAGCTTTAAGGCAGGTGGGGGAGGGGGCACTGAAGCTTTCTTT
TRBJ1-1 NA TRBV5-1 NA CASSLDIEWSTEAFF TGCGCCAGCAGCTTGGATATCGAATGGTCTACTGAAGCTTTCTTT
TRBJ2-5 NA TRBV7-2 NA CASSLALGTSGEQYF TGTGCCAGCAGCTTAGCGCTAGGGACCTCGGGGGAGCAGTACTTC
TRBJ2-3 NA TRBV6-8 TRBD2 CASSMLGYGTSGTDTQYF TGTGCCAGCAGTATGTTGGGTTATGGGACTAGCGGCACAGATACGCAGTATTTT
TRBJ1-3 NA TRBV9 NA CASSAQAFGVNSGNTIYF TGTGCCAGCAGCGCCCAAGCTTTTGGGGTCAACTCTGGAAACACCATATATTTT
TRBJ2-1 NA TRBV5-1 NA CASSPTFHNEQFF TGCGCCAGCAGTCCAACATTCCACAATGAGCAGTTCTTC
TRBJ1-4 few TRBV21-1 NA CASSKKREKLFF TGTGCCAGCAGCAAAAAGAGGGAAAAACTGTTTTTT
TRBJ1-1 NA TRBV28 NA CSSWGDSPKAFF TGTTCAAGTTGGGGGGACTCTCCCAAAGCTTTCTTT
TRBJ2-3 NA TRBV2 NA CASGGDRGSDTQYF TGTGCCAGCGGAGGCGATCGGGGATCAGATACGCAGTATTTT
TRBJ2-2 NA TRBV9 NA CASSPQGLLNTGELFF TGTGCCAGCAGCCCACAGGGACTTCTGAACACCGGGGAGCTGTTTTTT
TRBJ2-7 NA TRBV9 TRBD1 CASSAGQVSYEQYF TGTGCCAGCAGCGCCGGACAGGTATCCTACGAGCAGTACTTC
TRBJ1-5 many TRBV27 NA CASSSQVEDLNQPQHF TGTGCCAGCAGTTCACAGGTTGAGGACCTCAATCAGCCCCAGCATTTT
TRBJ2-3 few TRBV6-1 TRBD2 CASSAEAGGIDTQYF TGTGCCAGCAGTGCCGAGGCGGGAGGGATAGATACGCAGTATTTT
TRBJ2-5 NA TRBV5-4 NA CASSSLLETQYF TGTGCCAGCAGCTCCCTTTTGGAGACCCAGTACTTC
TRBJ2-1 once TRBV10-3 TRBD2 CAISESPSGGGRVQFF TGTGCCATCAGTGAGTCCCCTAGCGGGGGGGGAAGAGTGCAGTTCTTC
TRBJ1-3 NA TRBV27 NA CASSVHSGNTIYF TGTGCCAGCAGTGTACACTCTGGAAACACCATATATTTT
TRBJ1-1 few TRBV6-5 NA CASKIGVATEAFF TGTGCCAGCAAGATTGGGGTGGCCACTGAAGCTTTCTTT
TRBJ2-1 NA TRBV5-1 NA CASSLDRGSSYNEQFF TGCGCCAGCAGCTTGGATAGGGGCAGCTCCTACAATGAGCAGTTCTTC
TRBJ1-2 NA TRBV10-3 NA CAISSGENYGYTF TGTGCCATCAGTTCGGGGGAAAACTATGGCTACACCTTC
TRBJ2-7 NA TRBV14 TRBD2 CASSPLQAGEYEQYF TGTGCCAGCAGCCCCTTACAAGCGGGGGAATACGAGCAGTACTTC
TRBJ1-6 NA TRBV14 NA CASSVRLRNSPLHF TGTGCCAGCAGCGTCAGGCTCCGGAATTCACCCCTCCACTTT
TRBJ2-1 few TRBV9 NA CASSISGDHNEQFF TGTGCCAGCAGCATAAGTGGCGACCACAATGAGCAGTTCTTC
TRBJ2-7 NA TRBV29-1 TRBD2 CSVETSGVEYEQYF TGCAGCGTTGAGACTAGCGGAGTTGAATACGAGCAGTACTTC
TRBJ1-5 NA TRBV27 NA CASSPSTGGNQPQHF TGTGCCAGCAGTCCATCGACGGGGGGCAATCAGCCCCAGCATTTT